This T cell receptor (beta chain) was obtained from a study of T-cell memory formation after mild COVID-19. Each CDR3 protein gets one entry after TCRdb re-called the 5' RACE reads with MiXCR. The sample yields roughly 99,000 distinct CDR3 sequences, around an eighth seen once. Many counts were recorded for this clonotype. Sequencing was done on a sample of PBMCs or a T cell subset sorted from them (not recorded which). The receptor's source is a man in his late teens or twenties who had mild COVID-19 (a few samples of this study predate the infection). Cell type and time point are not known.

The CDR3 reads CASSQGGGGRTQYF. The CDR3 region has the DNA TGCGCCAGCAGCCAAGGAGGAGGGGGGCGGACCCAGTACTTC. The J gene is TRBJ2-5, the V gene TRBV4-3; the D call may be TRBD1 or TRBD2 (6 bases each). The CDR3 contains 14 residues. From germline, CDR1 is LGHNA and CDR2 YSLEER. Between the trimmed V and J ends, which lost 1 base and 7 bases, there was a span of 13 bases.